What follows is one T cell receptor (beta chain) and its context. Its specificity is unknown. The data belong to a study of somatic mutations in cytotoxic T cells in rheumatoid arthritis. In the study overall: It was right after diagnosis, before any treatment, that patient blood (roughly 30 ml EDTA) was drawn. Flow cytometric sorting isolated some V beta antibody-stained T-cell populations at nearly 100% purity, and among them were V beta1+ cells that underwent TCRB sequencing.

Positive magnetic bead selection was used to isolate CD4+ and CD8+ cells; purity was checked by flow cytometry. Germline lookup yields CDR1 MDHEN and CDR2 SYDVKM. The CDR3 runs 18 residues. The J segment lost 6 bases and the V segment lost 3 bases, leaving 9 bases of the junction unmatched. Repertoires were generated with immunoSEQ multiplex PCR, while TCRdb's copy carries only in-frame clones and drops some. This sample has just under 9,500 clones, with almost 80% found just once. The study, taken as a whole, reports: Antigens targeted by the expanded CD8+ clones were unknown.

The J gene is TRBJ2-1, the V gene TRBV28; 15 bases match TRBD2. The source is an adult with rheumatoid arthritis. The specimen sequenced was CD8+ T cells sorted from blood. This CDR3 is CASSFSQGTSGRRNEQFF. CDR3 sequence (DNA): TGTGCCAGCAGTTTCAGTCAAGGGACTAGCGGGAGGCGCAATGAGCAGTTCTTC.